This TCR beta chain stems from a study of OX40 agonist ivuxolimab in advanced cancers. About the research overall: Prior anti-PD-1, anti-PD-L1 or anti-CTLA-4 therapy was allowed; about 39% had some.

The data were produced by immunoSEQ multiplex PCR, yet TCRdb's version contains in-frame clones alone and is incomplete. The table includes fewer than 60,000 clones, over 70% detected once. V dropped 5 bases and J dropped 8 bases, with 15 bases sitting between them. The CDR3 is made up of 13 amino acids. CDR1 is PRHDT and CDR2 is FYEKMQ in the germline V gene (reference sequence). Of note for this clone: The antigen is unknown.

Systemic immunosuppression or a history of autoimmune disease excluded patients. Notes on the study in general: In the 0.1-3.0 mg/kg groups, partial responders showed among the lowest expansion.

The receptor's source is an adult with an advanced solid tumor such as melanoma, head and neck, liver or kidney cancer. V usage is TRBV13 and J usage is TRBJ1-1; the D is unclear. The sequenced sample was CD4+ or CD8+ T cells sorted from blood, obtained in a trial of the OX40 agonist ivuxolimab. This CDR3 is CASSPRVMREAFF. For the CDR3, the DNA is TGTGCCAGCAGCCCTAGGGTGATGAGGGAAGCTTTCTTT.